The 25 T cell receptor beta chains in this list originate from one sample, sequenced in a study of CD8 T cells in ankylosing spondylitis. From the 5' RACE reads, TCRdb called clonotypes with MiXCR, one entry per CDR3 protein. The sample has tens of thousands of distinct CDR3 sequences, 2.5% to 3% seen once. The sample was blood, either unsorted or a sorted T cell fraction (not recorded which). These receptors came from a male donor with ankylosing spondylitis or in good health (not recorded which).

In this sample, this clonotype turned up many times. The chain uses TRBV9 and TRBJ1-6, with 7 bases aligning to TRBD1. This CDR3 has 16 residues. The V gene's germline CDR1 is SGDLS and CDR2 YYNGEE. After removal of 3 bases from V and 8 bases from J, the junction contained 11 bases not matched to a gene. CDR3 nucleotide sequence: TGTGCCAGCAGCGCGTTGACAGGGCAGGGGGATTCACCCCTCCACTTT. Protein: CASSALTGQGDSPLHF.

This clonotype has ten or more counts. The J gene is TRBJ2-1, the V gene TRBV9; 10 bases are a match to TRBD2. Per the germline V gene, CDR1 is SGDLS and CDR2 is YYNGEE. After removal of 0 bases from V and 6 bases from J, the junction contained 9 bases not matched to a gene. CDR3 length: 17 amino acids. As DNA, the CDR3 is TGTGCCAGCAGCGTAGCGCCCGGGGCTAGCGGGGGCAATGAGCAGTTCTTC. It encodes CASSVAPGASGGNEQFF.

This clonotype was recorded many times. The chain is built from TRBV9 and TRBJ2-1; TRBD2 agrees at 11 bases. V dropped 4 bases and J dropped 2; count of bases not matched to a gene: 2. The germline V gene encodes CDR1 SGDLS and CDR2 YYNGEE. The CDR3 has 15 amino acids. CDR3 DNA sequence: TGTGCCAGCAGCCCTAGCGGGGGGACCTACAATGAGCAGTTCTTC. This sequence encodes CASSPSGGTYNEQFF.

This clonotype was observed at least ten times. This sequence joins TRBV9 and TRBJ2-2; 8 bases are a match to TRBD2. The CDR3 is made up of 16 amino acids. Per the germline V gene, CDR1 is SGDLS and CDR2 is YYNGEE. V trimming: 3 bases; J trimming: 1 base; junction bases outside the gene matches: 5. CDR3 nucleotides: TGTGCCAGCAGCGCCTTAGCGGGACTGAACACCGGGGAGCTGTTTTTT. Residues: CASSALAGLNTGELFF.

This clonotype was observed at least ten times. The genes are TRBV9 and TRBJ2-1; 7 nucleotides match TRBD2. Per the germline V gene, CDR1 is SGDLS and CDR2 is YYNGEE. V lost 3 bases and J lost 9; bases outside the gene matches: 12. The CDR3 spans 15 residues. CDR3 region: CASSESPLTSSEQFF. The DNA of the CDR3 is TGTGCCAGCAGCGAGTCCCCTTTGACTAGCAGTGAGCAGTTCTTC.

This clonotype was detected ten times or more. The CDR3 region is CASRGGLLNTGELFF. In nucleotides, the CDR3 is TGTGCCAGCAGAGGGGGACTACTGAACACCGGGGAGCTGTTTTTT. This sequence joins TRBV9 and TRBJ2-2; tentatively, D is TRBD2 (7 bases). There are 15 residues in the CDR3. Trimming left V 5 bases short and J 1 base short, with 12 bases between. The germline V gene encodes CDR1 SGDLS and CDR2 YYNGEE. Full variable domain (remainder filled in from reference TRBV9 and TRBJ2-2): DSGVTQTPKHLITATGQRVTLRCSPRSGDLSVYWYQQSLDQGLQFLIQYYNGEERAKGNILERFSAQQFPDLHSELNLSSLELGDSALYFCASRGGLLNTGELFFGEGSRLTVL.

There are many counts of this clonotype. CDR3 loop: CASSPGFLDYKETQYF. In DNA form, the CDR3 reads TGTGCCAGCAGCCCTGGATTTTTGGACTATAAAGAGACCCAGTACTTC. The rearrangement uses TRBV9 and TRBJ2-5; a weak D match, TRBD2 (6 bases). Germline CDR1 SGDLS, CDR2 YYNGEE. CDR3 length: 16 residues. V shed 4 bases and J shed 3 bases, with 19 bases lying between them.

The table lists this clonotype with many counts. CDR3 sequence (DNA): TGTGCCAGCAGCGCATTAGCGGGGCAACAAGAGACCCAGTACTTC. It codes for CASSALAGQQETQYF. The chain couples TRBV9 to TRBJ2-5, with 8 positions matching TRBD2. CDR3 length: 15 residues. Germline assignment: CDR1 SGDLS and CDR2 YYNGEE. Losses at the gene ends were 3 bases for V and 2 bases for J; bases not matched to a gene: 6.

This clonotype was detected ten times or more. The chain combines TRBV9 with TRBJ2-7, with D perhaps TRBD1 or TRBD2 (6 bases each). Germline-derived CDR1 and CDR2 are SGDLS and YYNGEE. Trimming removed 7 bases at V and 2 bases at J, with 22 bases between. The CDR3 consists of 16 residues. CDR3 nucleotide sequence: TGTGCCAGCGCCCCCCAAGTGGGGGGCTCCCCCTACGAGCAGTACTTC. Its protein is CASAPQVGGSPYEQYF.

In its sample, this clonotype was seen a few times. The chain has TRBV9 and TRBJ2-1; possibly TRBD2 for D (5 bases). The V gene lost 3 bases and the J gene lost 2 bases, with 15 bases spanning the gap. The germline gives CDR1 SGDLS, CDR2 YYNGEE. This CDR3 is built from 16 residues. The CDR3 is CASSAGGAGTYNEQFF. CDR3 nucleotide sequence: TGTGCCAGCAGCGCCGGTGGTGCGGGTACCTACAATGAGCAGTTCTTC.

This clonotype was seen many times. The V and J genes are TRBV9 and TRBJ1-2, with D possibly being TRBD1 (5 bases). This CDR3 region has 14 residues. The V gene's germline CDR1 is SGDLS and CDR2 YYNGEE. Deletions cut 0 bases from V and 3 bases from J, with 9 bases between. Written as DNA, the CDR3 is TGTGCCAGCAGCGTAGATACAGGAGACTATGGCTACACCTTC. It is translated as CASSVDTGDYGYTF.

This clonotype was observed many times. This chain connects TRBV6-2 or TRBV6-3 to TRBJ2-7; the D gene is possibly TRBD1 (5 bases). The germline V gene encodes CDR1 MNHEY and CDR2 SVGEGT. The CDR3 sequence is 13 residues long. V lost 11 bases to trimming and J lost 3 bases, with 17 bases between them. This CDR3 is CAAFRRQSYEQYF. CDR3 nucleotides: TGTGCCGCGTTCCGGAGACAGAGCTACGAGCAGTACTTC.

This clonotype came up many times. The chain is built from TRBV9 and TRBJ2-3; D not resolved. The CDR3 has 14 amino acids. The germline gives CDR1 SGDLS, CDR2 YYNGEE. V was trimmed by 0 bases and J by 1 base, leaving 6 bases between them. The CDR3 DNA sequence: TGTGCCAGCAGCGTAGGCAGCGGCACAGATACGCAGTATTTT. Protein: CASSVGSGTDTQYF.

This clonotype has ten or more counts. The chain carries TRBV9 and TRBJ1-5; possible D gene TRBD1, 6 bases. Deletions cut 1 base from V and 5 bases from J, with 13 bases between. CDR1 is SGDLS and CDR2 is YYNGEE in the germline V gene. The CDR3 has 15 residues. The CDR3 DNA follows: TGTGCCAGCAGCGTATCGGCAGGGGAGCATCAGCCCCAGCATTTT. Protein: CASSVSAGEHQPQHF.

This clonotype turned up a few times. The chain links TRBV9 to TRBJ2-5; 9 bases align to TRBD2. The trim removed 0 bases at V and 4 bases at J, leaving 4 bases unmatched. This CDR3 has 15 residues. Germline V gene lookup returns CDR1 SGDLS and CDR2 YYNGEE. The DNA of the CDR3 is TGTGCCAGCAGCGTAGATCCACTAGCGGGAGAGACCCAGTACTTC. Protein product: CASSVDPLAGETQYF.

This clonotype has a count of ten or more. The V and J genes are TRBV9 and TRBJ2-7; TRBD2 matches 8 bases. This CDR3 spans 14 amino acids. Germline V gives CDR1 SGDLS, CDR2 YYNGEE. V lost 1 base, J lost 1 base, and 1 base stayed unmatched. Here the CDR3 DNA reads TGTGCCAGCAGCGTACAGCGGGAGTCCTACGAGCAGTACTTC. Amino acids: CASSVQRESYEQYF.

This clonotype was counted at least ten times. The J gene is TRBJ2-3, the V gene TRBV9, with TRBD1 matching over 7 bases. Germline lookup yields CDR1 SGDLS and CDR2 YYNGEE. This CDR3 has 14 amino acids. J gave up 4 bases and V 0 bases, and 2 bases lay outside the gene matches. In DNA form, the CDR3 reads TGTGCCAGCAGCGTAGGTCAGGGGGCAGATACGCAGTATTTT. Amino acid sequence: CASSVGQGADTQYF.

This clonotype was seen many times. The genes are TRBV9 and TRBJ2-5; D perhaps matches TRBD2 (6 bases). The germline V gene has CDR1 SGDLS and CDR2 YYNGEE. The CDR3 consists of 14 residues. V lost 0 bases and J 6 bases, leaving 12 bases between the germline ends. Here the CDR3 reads CASSVAGVPQTQYF. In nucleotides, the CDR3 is TGTGCCAGCAGCGTAGCGGGGGTACCTCAGACCCAGTACTTC.

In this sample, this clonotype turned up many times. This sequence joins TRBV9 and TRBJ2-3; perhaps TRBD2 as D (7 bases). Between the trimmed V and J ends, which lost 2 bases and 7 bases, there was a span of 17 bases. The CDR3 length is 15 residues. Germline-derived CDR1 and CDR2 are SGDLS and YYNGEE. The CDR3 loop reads CASSVGREGGNTQYF. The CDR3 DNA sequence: TGTGCCAGCAGCGTTGGCAGGGAGGGGGGCAATACGCAGTATTTT.

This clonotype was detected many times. The CDR3 sequence is CASSVALNREQYF. In nucleotides, the CDR3 is TGTGCCAGCAGCGTAGCTCTAAACCGCGAGCAGTACTTC. V and J are TRBV9 and TRBJ2-7; D is uncertain. The CDR3 is 13 residues long. The V end lost 0 bases, the J end lost 6 bases, and 10 bases lay between the germline ends. Germline V gene sequence: CDR1 SGDLS, CDR2 YYNGEE. The complete variable domain, with remaining parts taken from reference TRBV9 and TRBJ2-7, reads DSGVTQTPKHLITATGQRVTLRCSPRSGDLSVYWYQQSLDQGLQFLIQYYNGEERAKGNILERFSAQQFPDLHSELNLSSLELGDSALYFCASSVALNREQYFGPGTRLTVT.

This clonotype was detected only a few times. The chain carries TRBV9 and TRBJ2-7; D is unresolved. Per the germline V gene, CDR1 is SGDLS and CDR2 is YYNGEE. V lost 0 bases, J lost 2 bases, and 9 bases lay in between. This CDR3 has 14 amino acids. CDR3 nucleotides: TGTGCCAGCAGCGTAGCTTCAGATACCTACGAGCAGTACTTC. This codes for CASSVASDTYEQYF.

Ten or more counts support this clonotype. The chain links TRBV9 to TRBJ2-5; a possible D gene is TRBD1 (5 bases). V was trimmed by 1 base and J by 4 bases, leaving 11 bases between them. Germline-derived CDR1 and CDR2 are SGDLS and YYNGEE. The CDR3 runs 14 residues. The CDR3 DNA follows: TGTGCCAGCAGCGTATCCAGGGTGGGAGAGACCCAGTACTTC. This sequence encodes CASSVSRVGETQYF.

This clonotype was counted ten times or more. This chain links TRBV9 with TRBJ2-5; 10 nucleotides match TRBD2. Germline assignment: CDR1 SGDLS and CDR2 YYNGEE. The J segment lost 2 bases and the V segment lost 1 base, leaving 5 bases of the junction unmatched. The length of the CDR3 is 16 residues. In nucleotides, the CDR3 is TGTGCCAGCAGCGTAAGGTCTAGCGGGGGACAAGAGACCCAGTACTTC. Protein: CASSVRSSGGQETQYF.

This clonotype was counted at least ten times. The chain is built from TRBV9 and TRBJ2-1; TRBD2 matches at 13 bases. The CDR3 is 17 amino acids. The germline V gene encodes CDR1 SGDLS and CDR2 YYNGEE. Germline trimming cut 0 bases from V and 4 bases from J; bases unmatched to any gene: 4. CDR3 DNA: TGTGCCAGCAGCGTAGGAGTACTAGCGGGAGGGTACAATGAGCAGTTCTTC. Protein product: CASSVGVLAGGYNEQFF.

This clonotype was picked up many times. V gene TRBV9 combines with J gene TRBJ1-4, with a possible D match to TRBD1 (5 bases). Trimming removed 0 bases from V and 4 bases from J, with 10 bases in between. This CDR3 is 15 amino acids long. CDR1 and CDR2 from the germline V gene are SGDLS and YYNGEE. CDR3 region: CASSVEGQGNEKLFF. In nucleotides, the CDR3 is TGTGCCAGCAGCGTAGAAGGGCAGGGTAATGAAAAACTGTTTTTT.